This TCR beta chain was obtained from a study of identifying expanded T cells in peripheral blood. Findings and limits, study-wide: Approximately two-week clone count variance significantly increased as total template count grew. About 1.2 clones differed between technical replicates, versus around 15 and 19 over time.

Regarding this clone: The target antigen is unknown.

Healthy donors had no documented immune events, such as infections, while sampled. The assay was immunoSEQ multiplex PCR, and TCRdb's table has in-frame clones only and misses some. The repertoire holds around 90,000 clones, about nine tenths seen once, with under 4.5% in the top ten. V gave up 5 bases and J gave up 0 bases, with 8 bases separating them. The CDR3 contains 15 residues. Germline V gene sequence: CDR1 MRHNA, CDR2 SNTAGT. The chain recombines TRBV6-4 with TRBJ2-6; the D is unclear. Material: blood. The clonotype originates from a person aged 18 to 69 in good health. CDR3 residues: CASSPTSSGANVLTF. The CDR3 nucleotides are TGTGCCAGCAGTCCTACCAGCTCTGGGGCCAACGTCCTGACTTTC.